The 24 T cell receptor beta chains below were found in one sample sequenced in a study of blood T cell repertoires in COVID-19. Clones were read by immunoSEQ multiplex PCR, and TCRdb kept only the in-frame ones, dropping some. The data show 130,000 or so clones, with around 85% seen just once and roughly a sixth held by the top ten. Sequencing input: peripheral blood. The source of these receptors is an elderly woman with acute or convalescent COVID-19.

This sequence joins TRBV4-3 and TRBJ2-3; 12 bases are a match to TRBD2. The CDR3 loop spans 18 amino acids. Germline CDR1 LGHNA, CDR2 YSLEER. V was pared by 1 base and J by 2 bases, with 7 bases of the junction left unmatched. The CDR3 loop is CASSQGTSGALHTDTQYF. For the CDR3, the DNA is TGCGCCAGCAGCCAAGGGACTAGCGGGGCCCTACACACAGATACGCAGTATTTT.

CDR3 region: CASSYSDRGGSTEAFF. CDR3 bases: TGTGCCAGCAGTTACAGTGACAGGGGGGGAAGCACTGAAGCTTTCTTT. The J gene is TRBJ1-1, the V gene TRBV6-5; TRBD1 aligns across 9 bases. Germline trimming cut 2 bases from V and 4 bases from J; bases unmatched to any gene: 8. There are 16 residues in the CDR3. The germline V gene encodes CDR1 MNHEY and CDR2 SVGAGI.

The rearrangement joins TRBV4-1 to TRBJ2-1; 10 nucleotides match TRBD2. With V trimmed by 0 bases and J by 7 bases, 12 bases remained unmatched. Germline V lookup: CDR1 MGHRA, CDR2 YSYEKL. The CDR3 sequence is 18 residues long. CDR3 amino acids: CASSQDRAGGLFVNEQFF. CDR3 nucleotide sequence: TGCGCCAGCAGCCAAGACCGAGCGGGGGGGCTCTTTGTGAATGAGCAGTTCTTC.

The rearrangement joins TRBV6-5 to TRBJ1-2; D unclear. The CDR3 is made up of 15 amino acids. With 7 bases removed from V and 4 bases from J, the gap between germline ends came to 19 bases. From germline, CDR1 is MNHEY and CDR2 SVGAGI. The CDR3 DNA is TGTGCCAGCAATTCAAATCCGTTAGGAGGCTATGGCTACACCTTC. Encoded protein: CASNSNPLGGYGYTF.

The V and J genes are TRBV4-3 and TRBJ1-6; perhaps TRBD1 as D (5 bases). The CDR3 is 16 amino acids. The germline V gene has CDR1 LGHNA and CDR2 YSLEER. V lost 2 bases and J 7 bases, leaving 15 bases between the germline ends. DNA of the CDR3: TGCGCCAGCAGCCAAACCCAGGGCCACCTAAATTCACCCCTCCACTTT. This sequence encodes CASSQTQGHLNSPLHF.

This clone has just one count. The V call is TRBV6-2 or TRBV6-3, the J call TRBJ2-7; D uncertain. Germline V CDR1 and CDR2: MNHEY, SVGEGT. The CDR3 runs 15 residues. With 6 bases removed from V and 7 bases from J, the gap between germline ends came to 22 bases. The CDR3 nucleotides are TGTGCCAGCAGCGGGTTAAAGACTCCGCTTAGGGAGCAGTACTTC. The encoded protein is CASSGLKTPLREQYF.

The V and J genes are TRBV2 and TRBJ1-5; 8 bases map to TRBD1. The V and J ends lost 6 bases and 7 bases, in that order; junction bases with no gene match: 14. CDR3 length: 16 amino acids. Germline CDR1 SNHLY, CDR2 FYNNEI. In nucleotides, the CDR3 is TGTGCCAGCAGCTCAGGGGGCGCGGTTACGGGACAGCCCCAGCATTTT. Its translation is CASSSGGAVTGQPQHF.

The chain recombines TRBV6-5 with TRBJ1-4; 9 nucleotides match TRBD1. Germline V gives CDR1 MNHEY, CDR2 SVGAGI. The CDR3 covers 15 residues. The J segment lost 7 bases and the V segment lost 5 bases, leaving 8 bases of the junction unmatched. The CDR3 DNA reads TGTGCCAGCAGTACTACCGGGACAGGGAGTGAAAAACTGTTTTTT. Protein product: CASSTTGTGSEKLFF.

In its sample, this clone was seen once. The gene calls are TRBV3-1 (or the pseudogene TRBV3-2) and TRBJ1-5; D may be TRBD1 (5 bases). The CDR3 is 15 residues long. Trimming cost V 4 bases and J 2 bases, with 12 bases left between them. Germline V gene lookup returns CDR1 LGHDT and CDR2 YNNKEL (reference sequence). CDR3: CASSRSGSGNQPQHF. CDR3 in DNA: TGTGCCAGCAGCCGATCAGGGTCTGGCAATCAGCCCCAGCATTTT.

The chain carries TRBV19 and TRBJ1-1; perhaps TRBD1 as D (6 bases). Trimming shortened V by 5 bases and J by 1 base, and 17 bases separated the two germline ends. The germline gives CDR1 LNHDA, CDR2 SQIVND (reference sequence). The CDR3 runs to 16 residues. CDR3 sequence reads: CASSAEDSGWNTEAFF. In DNA form, the CDR3 reads TGTGCCAGTAGTGCGGAGGACAGTGGGTGGAACACTGAAGCTTTCTTT.

This clone was observed a few times. The V call is TRBV29-1, the J call TRBJ1-2, with 9 bases that match TRBD1. The length of the CDR3 is 14 residues. V lost 6 bases, J lost 5 bases, and 10 bases stayed unmatched. The germline V gene encodes CDR1 SQVTM and CDR2 ANQGSEA. CDR3 sequence reads: CSVDGWTGEYGYTF. CDR3 nucleotide sequence: TGCAGCGTCGACGGTTGGACAGGGGAATATGGCTACACCTTC.

The chain employs TRBV18 and TRBJ1-2; 7 nucleotides agree with TRBD1. CDR1 KGHSH and CDR2 LQKENI come from the germline V gene. The junction had 2 bases not matched to a gene; V was cut back by 3 bases and J by 4 bases. The CDR3 has 13 amino acids. CDR3 DNA sequence: TGTGCCAGCTCACCGGACAGGAGCTATGGCTACACCTTC. Its translation is CASSPDRSYGYTF.

The chain carries TRBV29-1 and TRBJ2-2; TRBD1 matches 8 bases. The CDR3 has 14 amino acids. Looked up from germline, CDR1 is SQVTM and CDR2 is ANQGSEA. V dropped 4 bases and J dropped 3; count of bases not matched to a gene: 4. In DNA form, the CDR3 reads TGCAGCGTTGGCCAGGGGGCCGACACCGGGGAGCTGTTTTTT. Its protein is CSVGQGADTGELFF.

The gene calls are TRBV19 and TRBJ1-1, with unresolved D. CDR3 length equals 15 residues. The germline CDR1 and CDR2 sequences are LNHDA and SQIVND (reference sequence). Between the trimmed V and J ends, which lost 0 bases and 4 bases, there was a span of 12 bases. The CDR3 reads CASSIDLRGVTEAFF. The CDR3 nucleotides read TGTGCCAGTAGTATAGATCTACGGGGTGTCACTGAAGCTTTCTTT. The full variable domain, rest sourced from reference TRBV19 and TRBJ1-1, is DGGITQSPKYLFRKEGQNVTLSCEQNLNHDAMYWYRQDPGQGLRLIYYSQIVNDFQKGDIAEGYSVSREKKESFPLTVTSAQKNPTAFYLCASSIDLRGVTEAFFGQGTRLTVV.

The chain joins TRBV27 to TRBJ1-1; D is unclear. V gave up 5 bases and J gave up 0 bases, with 13 bases separating them. Germline V gives CDR1 MNHEY, CDR2 SMNVEV (reference sequence). The CDR3 spans 15 residues. This chain's CDR3 is CASSDYGRLNTEAFF. CDR3 in DNA: TGTGCCAGCAGTGACTATGGACGGCTGAACACTGAAGCTTTCTTT.

CDR3 loop: CASSLSPGLHSYNEQFF. As DNA, the CDR3 is TGTGCCAGCAGCTTATCCCCGGGACTCCACTCCTACAATGAGCAGTTCTTC. This chain connects TRBV11-2 to TRBJ2-1; weak D call: TRBD2 (6 bases). The germline CDR1 and CDR2 sequences are SGHAT and FQNNGV. The V and J ends lost 2 bases and 0 bases respectively, with 14 bases between them. The CDR3 runs to 17 residues. Full variable domain (remainder filled in from reference TRBV11-2 and TRBJ2-1): EAGVAQSPRYKIIEKRQSVAFWCNPISGHATLYWYQQILGQGPKLLIQFQNNGVVDDSQLPKDRFSAERLKGVDSTLKIQPAKLEDSAVYLCASSLSPGLHSYNEQFFGPGTRLTVL.

This clone was seen once. V gene TRBV7-9 combines with J gene TRBJ1-1; D is unclear. Deletions cut 3 bases from V and 3 bases from J, with 11 bases between. CDR1 and CDR2 (germline): SEHNR, FQNEAQ (reference sequence). The CDR3 extends over 14 amino acids. CDR3 in DNA: TGTGCCAGCAGCTTGCGTGTTAGCGACACTGAAGCTTTCTTT. This codes for CASSLRVSDTEAFF.

The V and J genes are TRBV5-1 and TRBJ1-3; D not resolved. The CDR3 totals 18 residues. CDR1 and CDR2 from the germline V gene are SGHRS and YFSETQ. Trimming removed 0 bases from V and 2 bases from J, with 18 bases in between. Here the CDR3 DNA reads TGCGCCAGCAGCTTGGAGGGCCTCGGAGGGTCCCCTGGAAACACCATATATTTT. It is translated as CASSLEGLGGSPGNTIYF.

This clone was found once. The CDR3 nucleotides read TGTGCCAGTAGTCTTGTAGGTCTAAGTCCCCGACTCTCTGGAAACACCATATATTTT. Its translation: CASSLVGLSPRLSGNTIYF. The chain combines TRBV19 with TRBJ1-3, with D unresolved. CDR1 LNHDA and CDR2 SQIVND come from the germline V gene (reference sequence). Trimming stripped 5 bases from V and 0 bases from J, with 23 bases between. The CDR3 has 19 residues.

The chain has TRBV30 and TRBJ1-6, with unresolved D. The germline CDR1 and CDR2 sequences are GTSNPN and SVGIG (reference sequence). The ends were cut back, 2 bases at V and 7 bases at J, with 6 bases in the middle. The CDR3 is made up of 12 amino acids. CDR3 sequence (DNA): TGTGCCTGGAGTTTGCGCAATTCACCCCTCCACTTT. Protein sequence: CAWSLRNSPLHF.

The chain is built from TRBV11-2 and TRBJ2-1; 13 bases match TRBD2. Germline assignment: CDR1 SGHAT and CDR2 FQNNGV. V was clipped by 6 bases and J by 6 bases; unmatched bases: 5. The CDR3 has 15 residues. CDR3 protein: CASSRGLAGANEQFF. CDR3 nucleotide sequence: TGTGCCAGCAGTCGCGGACTAGCGGGGGCCAATGAGCAGTTCTTC.

The chain employs TRBV5-1 and TRBJ2-7; D gene unclear. V gave up 4 bases and J gave up 0 bases, with 11 bases separating them. Germline CDR1 SGHRS, CDR2 YFSETQ. The CDR3 totals 14 residues. CDR3 nucleotides: TGCGCCAGCAGCCAGCCGGAGAGCTCCTACGAGCAGTACTTC. Its translation is CASSQPESSYEQYF.

The V and J genes are TRBV7-9 and TRBJ2-7; 9 nucleotides match TRBD2. The ends lost 6 bases at V and 3 bases at J; junction bases unmatched: 3. Germline lookup yields CDR1 SEHNR and CDR2 FQNEAQ (reference sequence). The CDR3 runs to 13 residues. The CDR3 region has the DNA TGTGCCAGCAGTTTTAGCGGGAGCTACGAGCAGTACTTC. Encoded protein: CASSFSGSYEQYF.

The V gene is TRBV7-2, the J gene TRBJ2-3; D is perhaps TRBD2 (6 bases). Germline V gene sequence: CDR1 SGHTA, CDR2 FQGNSA. CDR3 length equals 16 residues. Trimming left V 2 bases short and J 4 bases short, with 16 bases between. Here the CDR3 reads CASSLTGGVGADTQYF. The DNA of the CDR3 is TGTGCCAGCAGCTTAACCGGCGGGGTGGGTGCAGATACGCAGTATTTT.